These T cell receptor beta chains were read from a single sample in a study of shared clonotypes between healthy human individuals. Data came from immunoSEQ multiplex PCR; TCRdb stores just in-frame clones and leaves some out. The data contain 2 million to 2.5 million clones, approximately 94% of them singletons. Sequenced: naive CD4+ T cells sorted from blood. All receptors derive from a man between 18 and 35 years old in good health. The CDR3 runs from the conserved cysteine through the conserved F or W. Each record gives: clone size, D gene, V gene, J gene, CDR3 DNA, CDR3 protein. D genes are given only for firm matches. Only part of the rows carry a size: once, few, many, or a class if the clone is expanded.

NA	TRBD2	TRBV6-1	TRBJ2-5	TGTGCCAGCAAAAATAGCGGGGGGGAGACCCAGTACTTC	CASKNSGGETQYF
NA	NA	TRBV9	TRBJ1-5	TGTGCCAGCAGCTTCCGTGGGGGCAATCAGCCCCAGCATTTT	CASSFRGGNQPQHF
NA	NA	TRBV6-1	TRBJ1-2	TGTGCCACCACCGGGGGAAACTATGGCTACACCTTC	CATTGGNYGYTF
NA	TRBD2	TRBV5-1	TRBJ2-1	TGCGCCAGCAGCCTAGCGGGGAATGAGCAGTTCTTC	CASSLAGNEQFF
NA	TRBD2	TRBV5-1	TRBJ2-1	TGCGCCAGCAGCCTAGCGGGGCCCTACAATGAGCAGTTCTTC	CASSLAGPYNEQFF
NA	NA	TRBV5-6	TRBJ2-5	TGTGCCAGCAGCCTACAAGAGACCCAGTACTTC	CASSLQETQYF
NA	TRBD1	TRBV10-2	TRBJ1-2	TGCGCCAGCAGTGCCTGGACAGGGGGCTATGGCTACACCTTC	CASSAWTGGYGYTF
NA	NA	TRBV7-2	TRBJ2-5	TGTGCCAGCAGTTTCAGGGGTCTCCAAGAGACCCAGTACTTC	CASSFRGLQETQYF
NA	NA	TRBV6-6	TRBJ2-3	TGTGCCACCTCCGCCGGGCAGAGTACAGATACGCAGTATTTT	CATSAGQSTDTQYF
NA	TRBD2	TRBV9	TRBJ2-3	TGTGCCAGCAGCGTGGGGCTCTACGGGACGGGAGGTCGCACAGATACGCAGTATTTT	CASSVGLYGTGGRTDTQYF
NA	NA	TRBV11-3	TRBJ2-7	TGTGCCAGCAGCTTAGACGGGCAGGTTGACTCCTACGAGCAGTACTTC	CASSLDGQVDSYEQYF
NA	NA	TRBV29-1	TRBJ2-7	TGCAGCGTAATACATGCCCTCTCCTACGAGCAGTACTTC	CSVIHALSYEQYF
NA	NA	TRBV6-6	TRBJ1-5	TGTGCCAGCAGTTACTCGATCACCCAAGGTAATCAGCCCCAGCATTTT	CASSYSITQGNQPQHF
NA	NA	TRBV7-9	TRBJ2-7	TGTGCCAGCGCCCAGGGTGACCACGAGCAGTACTTC	CASAQGDHEQYF
NA	TRBD1	TRBV28	TRBJ2-7	TGTGCCAGCAGTGTAGGACAGGGGGCATTCTACGAGCAGTACTTC	CASSVGQGAFYEQYF
NA	NA	TRBV7-9	TRBJ2-3	TGTGCCAGCAGCTTAGGGTTGGGGAGCGGAGATACGCAGTATTTT	CASSLGLGSGDTQYF
NA	NA	TRBV20-1	TRBJ2-1	TGCAGTGCGGGTAGTCCTGAGCAGTTCTTC	CSAGSPEQFF
NA	NA	TRBV5-1	TRBJ2-5	TGCGCCAGCAGCCGGGATACCCAAGAGACCCAGTACTTC	CASSRDTQETQYF
NA	NA	TRBV6-1	TRBJ1-5	TGTGCCAGCAGCCCGGCGGGTGGAGGGCAGCCCCAGCATTTT	CASSPAGGGQPQHF
NA	NA	TRBV10-3	TRBJ2-3	TGTGCCATCAGCCCGGGCCCAGATACGCAGTATTTT	CAISPGPDTQYF
NA	NA	TRBV11-2	TRBJ2-6	TGTGCCAGCAGCTTAGCCTATGGGGCCAACGTCCTGACTTTC	CASSLAYGANVLTF
NA	TRBD1	TRBV19	TRBJ1-5	TGTGCCAGTTCCCGGGACAGCGGCAATCAGCCCCAGCATTTT	CASSRDSGNQPQHF
once	NA	TRBV28	TRBJ1-5	TGTGCCAGCACCTATCAGGGACAGCCCCAGCATTTT	CASTYQGQPQHF
NA	NA	TRBV6-5	TRBJ2-5	TGTGCCAGCAGGGGAGGCGGGACGGAAGAGACCCAGTACTTC	CASRGGGTEETQYF
NA	TRBD1	TRBV6-6	TRBJ2-5	TGTGCCAGCAGACCGGGACAGGGTGTGAAGACCCAGTACTTC	CASRPGQGVKTQYF
NA	NA	TRBV18	TRBJ1-5	TGTGCCAGCTCACCAGACCGGAGCAATCAGCCCCAGCATTTT	CASSPDRSNQPQHF
NA	NA	TRBV5-1	TRBJ2-3	TGCGCCAGCAGCCTCCCCCCGGGACAAAACACAGATACGCAGTATTTT	CASSLPPGQNTDTQYF
NA	TRBD2	TRBV7-2	TRBJ2-7	TGTGCCAGCAGCCTAGCGGGAGGGCAGCACGAGCAGTACTTC	CASSLAGGQHEQYF
once	NA	TRBV28	TRBJ2-7	TGTGCCGCCGGGCAGGCATACGAGCAGTACTTC	CAAGQAYEQYF
NA	NA	TRBV5-6	TRBJ2-1	TGTGCCAGCAGCCTAAAGGCCGGGACATCTTACAATGAGCAGTTCTTC	CASSLKAGTSYNEQFF
NA	NA	TRBV29-1	TRBJ2-1	TGCAGCGTTGAACCGTCGGGCTCCTACAATGAGCAGTTCTTC	CSVEPSGSYNEQFF
NA	NA	TRBV18	TRBJ2-7	TGTGCCAGCTCACCGGACTTACCCGGTTACGAGCAGTACTTC	CASSPDLPGYEQYF
NA	NA	TRBV7-2	TRBJ1-1	TGTGCCAGCAGCTTAGGGCTGGACAACACACTGACTTTCTTT	CASSLGLDNTLTFF
NA	NA	TRBV7-2	TRBJ1-1	TGTGCCAGCAGCTTAGTGGGGATAGGGGTGAACACTGAAGCTTTCTTT	CASSLVGIGVNTEAFF
NA	TRBD1	TRBV6-6	TRBJ1-2	TGTGCCAGCAGTACTAACAGGGGCACCAACTATGGCTACACCTTC	CASSTNRGTNYGYTF
NA	TRBD1	TRBV19	TRBJ2-7	TGTGCCAGTGCCCTGGACAGGGTATCCGAGCAGTACTTC	CASALDRVSEQYF
NA	TRBD1	TRBV5-4	TRBJ1-2	TGTGCCAGCAGCTTTAACAGGGGGCGAAGCTATGGCTACACCTTC	CASSFNRGRSYGYTF
NA	TRBD1	TRBV5-8	TRBJ2-1	TGTGCCAGCAGCCCTCGGACAGGAAGCTCCTACAATGAGCAGTTCTTC	CASSPRTGSSYNEQFF
NA	NA	TRBV19	TRBJ1-5	TGTGCCAGTAGTATAGGGGCCTGGAATCAGCCCCAGCATTTT	CASSIGAWNQPQHF
once	TRBD2	TRBV29-1	TRBJ2-7	TGCAGCGGGATAGATAATAGCGGGAGCAGGGACGAGCAGTACTTC	CSGIDNSGSRDEQYF
NA	TRBD1	TRBV27	TRBJ2-7	TGTGCCAGCAGAACCGACAGGGAGTCCTACGAGCAGTACTTC	CASRTDRESYEQYF
NA	NA	TRBV19	TRBJ1-5	TGTGCCAGTAGTGAGACAGGTAGAAATCAGCCCCAGCATTTT	CASSETGRNQPQHF
NA	NA	TRBV5-4	TRBJ2-5	TGTGCCAGCAGCTCGAAGCTGGGAGGGGGCCAAGAGACCCAGTACTTC	CASSSKLGGGQETQYF
NA	TRBD1	TRBV2	TRBJ2-5	TGTGCCAGGGGACAGCAAGAGACCCAGTACTTC	CARGQQETQYF
once	NA	TRBV19	TRBJ1-5	TGTGCCAGTAGTATCTCCACTCAGCCCCAGCATTTT	CASSISTQPQHF
once	TRBD1	TRBV7-9	TRBJ1-4	TGTGCCAGCAGCCGGAGGACAGGGCGGAATGAAAAACTGTTTTTT	CASSRRTGRNEKLFF
few	NA	TRBV28	TRBJ1-6	TGTGCCAGCAGTGGGGACCAACCCCTCCACTTT	CASSGDQPLHF
NA	NA	TRBV4-2	TRBJ1-5	TGTGCCAGCAGCCAACAGGGAAATCAGCCCCAGCATTTT	CASSQQGNQPQHF
NA	NA	TRBV18	TRBJ1-2	TGTGCCAGCTCACCGCGACGGGACTTCTATGGCTACACCTTC	CASSPRRDFYGYTF
NA	NA	TRBV6-5	TRBJ2-3	TGTGCCACCCAAAGGCTAGATACGCAGTATTTT	CATQRLDTQYF
NA	TRBD1	TRBV9	TRBJ1-2	TGTGCCAGCGGTCAGGGGGCGCACGGCTATGGCTACACCTTC	CASGQGAHGYGYTF